The 8 T cell receptor beta chains reported below all come from one sample, sequenced in a study of shared clonotypes between healthy human individuals. Assay: immunoSEQ multiplex PCR; the TCRdb copy retains only in-frame clones and omits some. The sample lists about 490,000 clones, more than 65% occurring once. The sequencing sample was made of PBMCs. All receptors derive from a middle-aged woman in good health. Some clones in this sample may be carry-over from other donors' samples.

Points on this clone: A junction boundary mismatches the germline segment, possibly from a read error. CDR3 protein: CASSSTPGTSGGF. The CDR3 region has the DNA TGTGCCAGCAGCTCTACCCCAGGGACTAGCGGGGGCTTC. The V call is TRBV5-5, the J call TRBJ2-7, with 14 bases fitting TRBD2. The CDR3 runs 13 residues. Germline V gene data show CDR1 as SGHKS and CDR2 as YYEKEE (reference sequence). The entire variable domain, with the rest obtained from reference TRBV5-5 and TRBJ2-7, is as follows: DAGVTQSPTHLIKTRGQQVTLRCSPISGHKSVSWYQQVLGQGPQFIFQYYEKEERGRGNFPDRFSARQFPNYSSELNVNALLLGDSALYLCASSSTPGTSGGFGPGTRLTVT.

Comment on this clone: One base separates it from a far larger clone, so it is likely a read error. This specimen includes other DNA sequences encoding the same CDR3. V and J are TRBV2 and TRBJ2-2; 10 nucleotides match TRBD1. V was pared by 8 bases and J by 4 bases, with 10 bases of the junction left unmatched. The germline V gene encodes CDR1 SNHLY and CDR2 FYNNEI. The length of the CDR3 is 16 residues. The CDR3 DNA sequence: TGTGCCAGCTCTGGGACAGGGGTCGGTCTCACCGGGGAGCTGTTTTTT. It is translated as CASSGTGVGLTGELFF.

This clone was counted a few times. The chain combines TRBV19 with TRBJ1-5; tentatively, D is TRBD1 (5 bases). CDR1 is LNHDA and CDR2 is SQIVND in the germline V gene (reference sequence). Deletions cut 6 bases from V and 7 bases from J, with 19 bases between. The CDR3 consists of 15 residues. Here the CDR3 reads CASSSQSTGGQPQHF. As DNA, the CDR3 is TGTGCCAGTAGCTCCCAATCAACGGGGGGACAGCCCCAGCATTTT.

CDR3 in amino acids: CASRLTSATYNEQFF. DNA for the CDR3: TGCGCCAGCAGACTGACTAGCGCTACCTACAATGAGCAGTTCTTC. This chain links TRBV10-2 with TRBJ2-1; TRBD2 aligns across 8 bases. Germline lookup yields CDR1 WSHSY and CDR2 SAAADI. The CDR3 contains 15 residues. V shed 6 bases and J 2 bases; nucleotides not matched to a gene: 6.

Of note for this clone: It is likely a read error: a sequence one base away is far more abundant. The chain joins TRBV29-1 to TRBJ1-2; possibly TRBD1 for D (5 bases). Germline V gene data show CDR1 as SQVTM and CDR2 as ANQGSEA. The CDR3 loop spans 11 amino acids. Between the trimmed V and J ends, which lost 7 bases and 9 bases, there was a span of 15 bases. As DNA, the CDR3 is TGCAGCGCTCCAGCATGGGGCTGCTACACCTTC. As protein: CSAPAWGCYTF.

The chain combines TRBV28 with TRBJ2-7; TRBD2 might be the D (5 bases). The germline gives CDR1 MDHEN, CDR2 SYDVKM. Trimming removed 3 bases from V and 0 bases from J, with 9 bases in between. The CDR3 loop spans 14 amino acids. CDR3 residues: CASSFLLGSYEQYF. CDR3 in DNA: TGTGCCAGCAGTTTCTTACTAGGCTCCTACGAGCAGTACTTC.

V is TRBV5-1 and J is TRBJ1-5; possibly TRBD1 for D (6 bases). The CDR3 loop spans 14 amino acids. V lost 2 bases and J lost 5, with 11 bases in between. Germline CDR1 reads SGHRS; CDR2 reads YFSETQ. CDR3 sequence (DNA): TGCGCCAGCAGCTTCACAGGGATGGATCAGCCCCAGCATTTT. It translates to CASSFTGMDQPQHF.

In this sample, this clone turned up a few times. This same CDR3 is encoded by further DNA sequences in the sample. This CDR3 reads CASSLRGGYEQYF. Written as DNA, the CDR3 is TGCGCCAGCAGCTTGCGGGGCGGCTACGAGCAGTACTTC. V usage is TRBV5-1 and J usage is TRBJ2-7; TRBD1 or TRBD2 may be the D gene (5 bases each). The CDR3 sequence is 13 residues long. In germline, CDR1 is SGHRS, CDR2 YFSETQ. V was cut by 1 base and J by 3 bases, with 8 bases left in between.